This T cell receptor beta chain was sequenced during a study of T cell repertoires in cytomegalovirus infection. As for the study in general: Public TCR beta signatures marked donors with CMV infection and the matching HLA. Overall study results and limits: Across the ex vivo response, the dominant clonotypes were HLA-C-restricted CMV-specific TCR beta clonotypes.

TCRdb redid the calling of the reads with MiXCR, one entry per CDR3 protein. This sample has a few hundred thousand distinct CDR3 sequences, with over 35% found just once. From germline, CDR1 is SGHRS and CDR2 YFSETQ. This CDR3 has 15 amino acids. Trimming pared 4 bases from V and 2 bases from J, leaving 15 bases between. Remarks on this clonotype: Its matching antigen is unknown.

The sample was cultured PBMCs, taken from culture after CMV antigen stimulation. The TCR was taken from a human donor in good health (CMV status not recorded). Some clones in this sample may be carry-over from other donors' samples. V gene TRBV5-1 combines with J gene TRBJ2-5; D unclear. DNA for the CDR3: TGCGCCAGCAGCATGTTCACGAGAACGCAAGAGACCCAGTACTTC. Protein sequence: CASSMFTRTQETQYF.